Given below is one TCR beta chain in context. What this receptor recognizes is not known. Nothing much larger sits one base from this clone, and base qualities are not available. The CDR3, cysteine through phenylalanine, is 15 amino acids long. The DNA shown is the 45-base CDR3, in frame from base 1. From the germline V gene (reference sequence), CDR1 is LNHDA and CDR2 is SQIVND. Relative to germline, V is missing 4 bases and J is missing 2 bases, with 7 bases of the junction outside any gene match. This sample was taken from a study of control samples from healthy donors and cancer patients (dated by TCRdb to about 2020). Libraries came from the immunoSEQ multiplex PCR assay. TCRdb holds this immuneACCESS table with in-frame rearrangements only. Some clones are missing; in checked studies, unresolved V genes explain under half, and the rest has no known cause. In this sample the table shows roughly 92,000 clones, roughly 91% of which occur a single time. About 7.4% of the sample comes from the top ten.

The specimen was blood. The TCR originated in a woman between 55 and 75 years old in good health. The chain is assembled from TRBV19 and TRBJ2-5, and TRBD2 aligns with 7 junction nucleotides. In nucleotides, the sequence is TGTGCCAGTAGTAAAACGGGAGGCCTACAAGAGACCCAGTACTTC. Translated, this gives CASSKTGGLQETQYF.